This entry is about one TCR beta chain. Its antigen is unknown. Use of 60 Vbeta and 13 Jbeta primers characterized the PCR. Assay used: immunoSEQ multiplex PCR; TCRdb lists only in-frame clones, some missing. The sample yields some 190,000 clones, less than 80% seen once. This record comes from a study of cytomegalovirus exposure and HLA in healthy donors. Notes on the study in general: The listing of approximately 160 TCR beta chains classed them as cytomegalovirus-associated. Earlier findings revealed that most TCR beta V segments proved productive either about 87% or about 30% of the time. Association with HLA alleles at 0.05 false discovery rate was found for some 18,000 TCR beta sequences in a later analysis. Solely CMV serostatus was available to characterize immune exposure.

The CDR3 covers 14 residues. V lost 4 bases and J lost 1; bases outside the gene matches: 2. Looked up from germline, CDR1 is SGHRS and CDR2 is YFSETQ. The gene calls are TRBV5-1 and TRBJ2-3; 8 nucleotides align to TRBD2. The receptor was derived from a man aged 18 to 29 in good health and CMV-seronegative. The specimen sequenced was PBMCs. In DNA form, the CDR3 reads TGCGCCAGCAGCCTGACTAGCGGCACAGATACGCAGTATTTT. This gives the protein CASSLTSGTDTQYF.